This is a list of T cell receptor beta chains from one sample in a study of cytomegalovirus exposure and HLA in healthy donors. Produced via immunoSEQ multiplex PCR; TCRdb's table is partial and in-frame only. The table lists approximately 130,000 clones, 85% of them singletons. The sequenced sample was PBMCs. These receptors originate from a woman in her thirties in good health and CMV-seronegative. Each CDR3 is given with its conserved first and last residue. D genes are given only for firm matches. The listing skips clone size in some rows; elsewhere it reads once, few, many or a size class.

size | J | D | V | DNA | CDR3
few | TRBJ1-2 | NA | TRBV19 | TGTGCCAGTAGTTTTGGACTTCGGTATGGCTACACCTTC | CASSFGLRYGYTF
NA | TRBJ2-3 | TRBD2 | TRBV5-1 | TGCGCCAGCACCGACCGGGGGGGAACTAGCACAGATACGCAGTATTTT | CASTDRGGTSTDTQYF
NA | TRBJ1-6 | TRBD1 | TRBV6-5 | TGTGCCAGCACCAAGCGACAGGGCCTTAATTCACCCCTCCACTTT | CASTKRQGLNSPLHF
once | TRBJ1-5 | NA | TRBV28 | TGTGCCAGCGGCCTCGGGGGGGCCCAGGGGTATAGCAATCAGCCCCAGCATTTT | CASGLGGAQGYSNQPQHF
NA | TRBJ1-1 | NA | TRBV27 | TGTGCCAGCAGGTCGACAGCCAACACTGAAGCTTTCTTT | CASRSTANTEAFF
NA | TRBJ2-1 | NA | TRBV9 | TGTGCCAGCAGCACCGTGATTGGTGGGCGTAGCTCCTACAATGAGCAGTTCTTC | CASSTVIGGRSSYNEQFF
NA | TRBJ1-3 | TRBD1 | TRBV7-2 | TGTGCCAGCAACAAAAATGGACAGGGATCTGGAAACACCATATATTTT | CASNKNGQGSGNTIYF
NA | TRBJ2-7 | TRBD1 | TRBV5-1 | TGCGCCAGCAGCTTGTGGGGGTCCGGGACAGGGACTTACTACGAGCAGTACTTC | CASSLWGSGTGTYYEQYF
NA | TRBJ1-1 | TRBD1 | TRBV18 | TGTGCCAGCTCAACCTTGACAGGGGGTACTCCCGGGGTGACTTTCTTT | CASSTLTGGTPGVTFF
NA | TRBJ1-2 | NA | TRBV27 | TGTGCCAGCACACCCACAGGCGGGGGCGGCTACACCTTC | CASTPTGGGGYTF
NA | TRBJ2-7 | NA | TRBV7-8 | TGTGCCAGCAGCCCTCCGGGGAGCTCCTACGAGCAGTACTTC | CASSPPGSSYEQYF
NA | TRBJ2-7 | TRBD1 | TRBV12-5 | TGTGCTAGTGGTTTGGCATGGCCGGGACAGGGGGCTTACGAGCAGTACTTC | CASGLAWPGQGAYEQYF
NA | TRBJ2-5 | TRBD1 | TRBV5-4 | TGTGCCAGCACCCTCTGGGACAGGGCGCTGCAAGAGACCCAGTACTTC | CASTLWDRALQETQYF
NA | TRBJ1-3 | TRBD1 | TRBV9 | TGTGCCAGCAGCGTAAGGACAGGGGCTGGAAACACCATATATTTT | CASSVRTGAGNTIYF
NA | TRBJ2-2 | NA | TRBV7-9 | TGTGCCAGCAGGCCCCCCGGGGGTCATAGAAACACCGGGGAGCTGTTTTTT | CASRPPGGHRNTGELFF
NA | TRBJ2-3 | TRBD2 | TRBV7-2 | TGTGCCAGCAGCCCGGGGACTAGAGTAGATACGCAGTATTTT | CASSPGTRVDTQYF
NA | TRBJ2-4 | NA | TRBV11-3 | TGTGCCAGCAGCTTCCGGGAAAATAAAAACATTCAGTACTTC | CASSFRENKNIQYF
NA | TRBJ2-3 | TRBD2 | TRBV6-4 | TGTGCCAGCAGCGTTAGCGGGGAAGGCACAGATACGCAGTATTTT | CASSVSGEGTDTQYF
NA | TRBJ2-2 | NA | TRBV4-1 | TGCGCCAGCAGCCAATGGGGGCTACTAGTACCCGGGGAGCTGTTTTTT | CASSQWGLLVPGELFF
once | TRBJ1-5 | NA | TRBV2 | TGTGCCAGCAGTGAAAAGGAGTTTCAAGGGAGTCAGCCCCAGCATTTT | CASSEKEFQGSQPQHF
NA | TRBJ2-3 | NA | TRBV4-1 | TGCGCCAGCAGCCAAAGAGGGGGGGATGGAGATACGCAGTATTTT | CASSQRGGDGDTQYF
NA | TRBJ1-6 | NA | TRBV7-2 | TGTGCCAGCAGCCCAGGGTTCAGGGGTTCACCCCTCCACTTT | CASSPGFRGSPLHF
NA | TRBJ2-7 | NA | TRBV7-9 | TGTGCCAGCAACTCTGTAGCGGAGAGCTCCTACGAGCAGTACTTC | CASNSVAESSYEQYF
NA | TRBJ1-4 | TRBD1 | TRBV13 | TGTGCCAGCAGCCACGGGGCAGGGGGGCGAACTAATGAAAAACTGTTTTTT | CASSHGAGGRTNEKLFF
NA | TRBJ2-5 | TRBD2 | TRBV5-5 | TGTGCCAGCAGCCCCCGACTAGCGGGGGCTGCCCAGGGGGAGACCCAGTACTTC | CASSPRLAGAAQGETQYF
NA | TRBJ1-1 | TRBD1 | TRBV10-1 | TGCGCCAGCAGTTTAGGACAGGACACTGAAGCTTTCTTT | CASSLGQDTEAFF
NA | TRBJ2-1 | TRBD1 | TRBV19 | TGTGCCAGTAGTATTGGACAGGGTGAGGAGCAGTTCTTC | CASSIGQGEEQFF
NA | TRBJ2-1 | NA | TRBV11-3 | TGTGCCAGCAGCTGGGGACTGTACAATGAGCAGTTCTTC | CASSWGLYNEQFF
once | TRBJ2-3 | TRBD2 | TRBV11-1 | TGTGCCAGCAGCTTAGCGCCCACCCCAGCGGGAAGGGGCACAGATACGCAGTATTTT | CASSLAPTPAGRGTDTQYF
NA | TRBJ1-4 | NA | TRBV2 | TGTGCCAGCAGTGATGCTGAGACAGGATTTAATGAAAAACTGTTTTTT | CASSDAETGFNEKLFF
NA | TRBJ1-1 | NA | TRBV21-1 | TGTGCCAGCAGCGCGTCGGGAATTGGGTGTATGAACACTGAAGCTTTCTTT | CASSASGIGCMNTEAFF
NA | TRBJ2-1 | NA | TRBV6-4 | TGTGCCAGCAGTGACGACAGAAACAATGAGCAGTTCTTC | CASSDDRNNEQFF
NA | TRBJ2-7 | NA | TRBV7-9 | TGTGCCAGCGCTGGACAGTACTACGAGCAGTACTTC | CASAGQYYEQYF
NA | TRBJ2-4 | NA | TRBV9 | TGTGCCAGCAGTCCACAGGGTTGGAGCAAAAACATTCAGTACTTC | CASSPQGWSKNIQYF
NA | TRBJ1-2 | NA | TRBV7-8 | TGTGCCAGCAGCCACGACAGCGCTAACTATGGCTACACCTTC | CASSHDSANYGYTF
once | TRBJ1-5 | NA | TRBV18 | TGTGCCAGCTCACCAATGACAAGCAATCAGCCCCAGCATTTT | CASSPMTSNQPQHF
NA | TRBJ2-5 | NA | TRBV7-6 | TGTGCCAGCAGCAAAAGACAGCTTGGGGAGACCCAGTACTTC | CASSKRQLGETQYF
NA | TRBJ1-1 | TRBD1 | TRBV6-6 | TGTGCCAGCAGAACAGGGGTCACTGAAGCTTTCTTT | CASRTGVTEAFF
NA | TRBJ1-6 | NA | TRBV7-9 | TGTGCCAGCGGCTCCGGGAGTTCACCCCTCCACTTT | CASGSGSSPLHF
NA | TRBJ2-5 | TRBD1 | TRBV7-9 | TGTGCCAGCAGCTTGGGGACAGGGGTGGAGACCCAGTACTTC | CASSLGTGVETQYF
NA | TRBJ1-1 | NA | TRBV6-1 | TGTGCCAGCGGAACAGGGAATAATATTGAAGCTTTCTTT | CASGTGNNIEAFF
NA | TRBJ2-7 | TRBD2 | TRBV15 | TGTGCCACCAGCAGAGAGGCCCAGCGGGGCTCCTACGAGCAGTACTTC | CATSREAQRGSYEQYF
NA | TRBJ2-1 | TRBD2 | TRBV18 | TGTGCCAGCTCACCACCGGAGCGGGGGGTTGAGCAGTTCTTC | CASSPPERGVEQFF
NA | TRBJ2-7 | NA | TRBV7-2 | TGTGCCAGCAGCCTGGGGAGATCCCACGAGCAGTACTTC | CASSLGRSHEQYF
NA | TRBJ1-1 | NA | TRBV6-5 | TGTGCCAGCAGCCTATGGTGGGGGGCTGAAGCTTTCTTT | CASSLWWGAEAFF
NA | TRBJ1-2 | NA | TRBV6-1 | TGTGCCAGCAAGTCCGGAGATGGGAGTGGCTACACCTTC | CASKSGDGSGYTF
NA | TRBJ2-7 | NA | TRBV6-6 | TGTGCCAGCCGGGACATCTCCTACGAGCAGTACTTC | CASRDISYEQYF
NA | TRBJ2-3 | TRBD1 | TRBV10-1 | TGCGCCAGCGCCCGGGACAGGGGCCCAGATACGCAGTATTTT | CASARDRGPDTQYF
NA | TRBJ2-3 | NA | TRBV7-9 | TGTGCCAGCAGCTTCCCTAACGGCGGGTTTCCCACAGATACGCAGTATTTT | CASSFPNGGFPTDTQYF
NA | TRBJ1-1 | TRBD1 | TRBV6-5 | TGTGCCAGCAGTTTGTCCACAGGGGGCAAGGCTGAAGCTTTCTTT | CASSLSTGGKAEAFF
NA | TRBJ2-2 | TRBD2 | TRBV11-2 | TGTGCCAGCAGCTTAGCGGGAGGGACCGGGGAGCTGTTTTTT | CASSLAGGTGELFF
NA | TRBJ1-5 | NA | TRBV10-3 | TGTGCCATAAGCGGGGTACCCGAGGGTCAGCCCCAGCATTTT | CAISGVPEGQPQHF
NA | TRBJ1-4 | NA | TRBV2 | TGTGCCAGCAGTGGGACCGGGCCTCCAGGGGAAAAACTGTTTTTT | CASSGTGPPGEKLFF
NA | TRBJ1-5 | NA | TRBV2 | TGTGCCAGCAGTGACGGAGAGAGGGATCAGCCCCAGCATTTT | CASSDGERDQPQHF
NA | TRBJ2-7 | TRBD1 | TRBV29-1 | TGCAGCGTCGCGGTCCGGGACAGGGGGATCGAGCAGTACTTC | CSVAVRDRGIEQYF
NA | TRBJ2-3 | NA | TRBV2 | TGTGCCAGCAGTGAATTCAGTGTAACCCAGGATACGCAGTATTTT | CASSEFSVTQDTQYF
few | TRBJ1-1 | NA | TRBV6-6 | TGTGCCAGCAGTTACTTCCCCCCGGGTCGGAGCACTGAAGCTTTCTTT | CASSYFPPGRSTEAFF
NA | TRBJ1-6 | NA | TRBV2 | TGTGCCAGCAGTGGATGGAGGGACTCCCTCCACTTT | CASSGWRDSLHF
NA | TRBJ2-2 | TRBD2 | TRBV27 | TGTGCCAGCAGTTTAACTAGCGGGGCCTCGGGGGGGGAGCTGTTTTTT | CASSLTSGASGGELFF